This TCR beta chain stems from a study of naive and memory T cell subsets (dated by TCRdb to about 2017). Regarding the study in general: In the figure summarizing the skin biopsy and whole blood samples, ten or so blood donors, 7 tuberculin skin test biopsies and 3 saline control biopsies were reported. PCR2 was typically run as a SYBR Green qPCR and stopped at a set threshold, although low-input samples could use end-point PCR of around 6 cycles instead.

Library method: 5' RACE. Four rounds of PCR, run with the SP2 primer together with nested alpha and beta constant region primers, were used to amplify the ligated cDNA. For the blood and skin samples, reverse transcription of TCR RNA was done with SuperScript IV along with alpha and beta constant region primers. An oligonucleotide carrying the Illumina SP2 primer and a UMI was ligated to the 3' end of the cDNA by means of T4 RNA ligase 1. The 12-nucleotide UMI consisted of two random hexamers with an eight-base spacer between the hexamers to prevent hairpin formation. From the second PCR onward, the TCR alpha and beta chain libraries were handled separately, and dual indexing was used for multiplexing. After pooling, the indexed libraries were analyzed by capillary electrophoresis and sequenced on either an Illumina MiSeq or NextSeq. PhiX DNA at about 4.5-8% was added to the libraries to raise base diversity and improve cluster recognition. The paper's data handling went like this. Demultiplexor extracted UMIs from read 2, combined them with read 1 TCR sequence, and split reads by sample indices. V and J genes and V-J junctions were identified by Decombinator, and each TCR was assigned a five-part identifier that included V and J deletions. Collapsinator relied on UMIs to correct both sequencing errors and PCR amplification heterogeneity, producing a UMI-based abundance for each TCR. CDR3Translator turned identifiers into nucleotide sequence, translated that sequence into amino acids, and pulled out CDR3 regions based on terminal motifs. Error-corrected alpha and beta TCR counts from blood and skin were compared after normalization to input RNA amount. The public reads were reanalyzed by TCRdb: fastp trimming at Q25, MiXCR alignment, in-frame beta chains only. Every CDR3 protein is listed once, alongside the most common genes and DNA of its rows. The V and J calls reflect TCRdb's pipeline rather than the authors' work. Within this sample are 32,000 or so distinct CDR3 sequences, with roughly a sixth of them counted one time only. The top ten constitute 2.6% of the sample.

The study described a robust, sensitive protocol for amplifying, sequencing and analyzing TCRs, using 3' ligation of a UMI-containing oligonucleotide to TCR cDNA. For whole blood analysis, approximately 2.4 ml of peripheral blood was collected from healthy adult volunteers into Tempus tubes, and RNA was extracted following the manufacturer's instructions. Total RNA, without cell sorting, was DNase treated with RQ1 DNase before reverse transcription, targeting about 1 to 1,100 ng input. To check how robust the pipeline was in samples where T cells make up a minority population, libraries were built from skin biopsies and whole blood. Concerning this clonotype: Its antigen is not yet known. No quality values exist for individual bases; no much larger clone is one base distant.

The CDR3 runs 12 amino acids, cysteine and phenylalanine included. CDR3 DNA only is kept here, 36 bases in frame from base 1. Trimming removed 5 bases from V and 3 bases from J, leaving 8 bases between the germline ends. From a lookup of the germline V gene (reference sequence), CDR1 and CDR2 are SEHNR and FQNEAQ. Overall study outcomes, separate from this receptor: The RNA-based method was acknowledged to be potentially sensitive to changes in TCR transcripts with T cell activation and differentiation.

The sequence derives from a female donor in good health. The V and J segments used are TRBV7-9 and TRBJ2-7, with no reliable assignment of the D segment. The CDR3 corresponds to CASSQLGYEQYF. The nucleotide sequence reads as follows: TGTGCCAGCAGCCAGCTAGGCTACGAGCAGTACTTC.